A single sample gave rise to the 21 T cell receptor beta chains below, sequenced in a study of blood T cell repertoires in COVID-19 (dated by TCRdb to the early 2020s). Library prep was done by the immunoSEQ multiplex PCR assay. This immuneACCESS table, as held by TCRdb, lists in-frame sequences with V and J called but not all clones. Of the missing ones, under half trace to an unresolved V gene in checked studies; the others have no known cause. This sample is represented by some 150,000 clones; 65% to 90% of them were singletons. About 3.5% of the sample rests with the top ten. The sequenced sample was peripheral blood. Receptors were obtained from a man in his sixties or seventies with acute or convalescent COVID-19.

The CDR3 loop reads CASSPYDRAGEKLFF. The CDR3 nucleotides are TGCGCCAGCAGCCCCTATGACAGGGCAGGGGAAAAACTGTTTTTT. This chain links TRBV5-1 with TRBJ1-4; 7 positions agree with TRBD1. The length of the CDR3 is 15 residues. V shed 4 bases and J 8 bases; nucleotides not matched to a gene: 11. The germline gives CDR1 SGHRS, CDR2 YFSETQ.

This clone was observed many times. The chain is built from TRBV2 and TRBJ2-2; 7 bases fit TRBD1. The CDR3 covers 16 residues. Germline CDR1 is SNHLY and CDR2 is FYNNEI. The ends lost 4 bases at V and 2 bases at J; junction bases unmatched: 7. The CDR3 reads CASSGRQGLNTGELFF. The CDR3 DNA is TGTGCCAGCAGTGGGAGACAGGGTTTAAACACCGGGGAGCTGTTTTTT.

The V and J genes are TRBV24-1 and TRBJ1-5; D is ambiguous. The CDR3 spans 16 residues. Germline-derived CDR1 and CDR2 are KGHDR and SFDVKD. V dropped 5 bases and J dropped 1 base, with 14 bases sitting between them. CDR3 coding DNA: TGTGCCACCAGTGTACCAGGATCCAGAAGCAATCAGCCCCAGCATTTT. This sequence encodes CATSVPGSRSNQPQHF.

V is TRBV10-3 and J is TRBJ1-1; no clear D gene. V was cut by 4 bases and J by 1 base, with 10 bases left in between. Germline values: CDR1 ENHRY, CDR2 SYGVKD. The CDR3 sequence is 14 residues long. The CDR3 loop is CAISALFGNTEAFF. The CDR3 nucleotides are TGTGCCATCAGTGCTCTCTTCGGGAACACTGAAGCTTTCTTT.

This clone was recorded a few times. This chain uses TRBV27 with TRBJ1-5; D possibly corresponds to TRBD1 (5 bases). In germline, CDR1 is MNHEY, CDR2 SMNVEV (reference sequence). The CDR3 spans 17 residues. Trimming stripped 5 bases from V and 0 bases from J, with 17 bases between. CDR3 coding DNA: TGTGCCAGCAGTCCTTCGGCGGGGGTTAATAGCAATCAGCCCCAGCATTTT. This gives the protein CASSPSAGVNSNQPQHF.

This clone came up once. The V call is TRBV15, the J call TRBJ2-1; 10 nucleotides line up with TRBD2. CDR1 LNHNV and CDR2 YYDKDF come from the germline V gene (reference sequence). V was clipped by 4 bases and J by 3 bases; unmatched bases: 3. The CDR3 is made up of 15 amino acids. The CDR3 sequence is CATSTSGRGYNEQFF. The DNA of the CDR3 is TGTGCCACCAGCACGAGCGGGAGGGGCTACAATGAGCAGTTCTTC.

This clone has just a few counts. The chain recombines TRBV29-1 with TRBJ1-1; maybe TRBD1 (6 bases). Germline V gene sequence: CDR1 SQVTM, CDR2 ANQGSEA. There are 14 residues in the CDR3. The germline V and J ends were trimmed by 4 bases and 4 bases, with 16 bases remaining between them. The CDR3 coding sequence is TGCAGCGTTGGGGGCAGGGGAGTAGGCACTGAAGCTTTCTTT. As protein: CSVGGRGVGTEAFF.

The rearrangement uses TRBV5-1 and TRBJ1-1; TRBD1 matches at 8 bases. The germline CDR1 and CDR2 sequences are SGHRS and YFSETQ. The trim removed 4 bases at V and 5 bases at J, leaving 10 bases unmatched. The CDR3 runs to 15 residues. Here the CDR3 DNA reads TGCGCCAGCAGCCAACTGGGGACAGGTGGTACTGAAGCTTTCTTT. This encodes CASSQLGTGGTEAFF.

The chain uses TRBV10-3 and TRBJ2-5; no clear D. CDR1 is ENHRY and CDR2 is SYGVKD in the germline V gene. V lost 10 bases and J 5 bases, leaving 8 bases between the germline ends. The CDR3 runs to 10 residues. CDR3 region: CASGEETQYF. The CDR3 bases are TGTGCCAGCGGAGAGGAGACCCAGTACTTC.

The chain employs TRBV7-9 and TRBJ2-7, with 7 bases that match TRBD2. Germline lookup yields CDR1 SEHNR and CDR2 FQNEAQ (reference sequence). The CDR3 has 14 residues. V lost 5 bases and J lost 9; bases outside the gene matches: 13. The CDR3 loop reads CASSVLASNTMQYF. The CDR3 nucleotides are TGTGCCAGCAGCGTACTAGCGAGCAATACGATGCAGTACTTC.

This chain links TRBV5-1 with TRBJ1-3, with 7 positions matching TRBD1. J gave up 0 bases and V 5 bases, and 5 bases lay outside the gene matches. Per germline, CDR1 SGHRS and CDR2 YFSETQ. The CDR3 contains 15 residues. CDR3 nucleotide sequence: TGCGCCAGCAGAGCAACAGGGGTCTCTGGAAACACCATATATTTT. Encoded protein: CASRATGVSGNTIYF.

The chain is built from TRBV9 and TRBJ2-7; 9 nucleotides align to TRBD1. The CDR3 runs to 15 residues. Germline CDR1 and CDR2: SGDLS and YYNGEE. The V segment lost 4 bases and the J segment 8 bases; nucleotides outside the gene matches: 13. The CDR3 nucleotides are TGTGCCAGCAGCCCCCACAGGGGGCCTACGGAACAGCAGTACTTC. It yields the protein CASSPHRGPTEQQYF.

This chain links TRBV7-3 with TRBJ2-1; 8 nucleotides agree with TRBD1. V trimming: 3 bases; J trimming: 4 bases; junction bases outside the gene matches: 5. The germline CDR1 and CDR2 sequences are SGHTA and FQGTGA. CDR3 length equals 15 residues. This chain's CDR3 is CASSFRTGPYNEQFF. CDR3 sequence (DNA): TGTGCCAGCAGCTTTAGGACAGGGCCATACAATGAGCAGTTCTTC.

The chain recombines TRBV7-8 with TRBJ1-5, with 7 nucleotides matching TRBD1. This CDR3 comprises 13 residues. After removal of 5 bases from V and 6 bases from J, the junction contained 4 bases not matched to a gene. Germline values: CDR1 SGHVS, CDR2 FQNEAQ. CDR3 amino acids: CASSTHRGQPQHF. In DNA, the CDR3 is TGTGCCAGCAGCACACACAGGGGTCAGCCCCAGCATTTT.

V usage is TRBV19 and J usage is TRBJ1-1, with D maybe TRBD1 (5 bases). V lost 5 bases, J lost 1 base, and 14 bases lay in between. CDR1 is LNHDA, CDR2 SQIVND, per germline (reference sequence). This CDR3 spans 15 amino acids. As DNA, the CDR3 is TGTGCCAGTAGTCGAATCAGGGATAAGAACACTGAAGCTTTCTTT. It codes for CASSRIRDKNTEAFF. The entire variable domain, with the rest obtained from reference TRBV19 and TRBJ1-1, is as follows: DGGITQSPKYLFRKEGQNVTLSCEQNLNHDAMYWYRQDPGQGLRLIYYSQIVNDFQKGDIAEGYSVSREKKESFPLTVTSAQKNPTAFYLCASSRIRDKNTEAFFGQGTRLTVV.

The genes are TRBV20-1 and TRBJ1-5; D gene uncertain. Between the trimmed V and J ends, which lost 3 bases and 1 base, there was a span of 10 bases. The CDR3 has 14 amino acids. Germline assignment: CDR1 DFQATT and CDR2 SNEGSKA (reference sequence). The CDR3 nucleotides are TGCAGTGCTAGTATGGGCAGCAGCAATCAGCCCCAGCATTTT. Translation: CSASMGSSNQPQHF.

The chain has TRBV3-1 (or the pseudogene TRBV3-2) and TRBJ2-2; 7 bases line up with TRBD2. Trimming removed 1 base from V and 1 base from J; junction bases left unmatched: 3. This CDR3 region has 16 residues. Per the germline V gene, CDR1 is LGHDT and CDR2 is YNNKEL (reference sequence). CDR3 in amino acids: CASSQAGTMNTGELFF. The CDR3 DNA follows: TGTGCCAGCAGCCAAGCCGGGACTATGAACACCGGGGAGCTGTTTTTT.

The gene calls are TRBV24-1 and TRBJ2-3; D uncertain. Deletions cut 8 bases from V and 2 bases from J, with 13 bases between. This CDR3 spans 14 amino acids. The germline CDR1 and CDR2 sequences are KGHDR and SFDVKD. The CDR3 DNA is TGTGCCACCACCGGCAGCGAGTTCACAGATACGCAGTATTTT. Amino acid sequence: CATTGSEFTDTQYF.

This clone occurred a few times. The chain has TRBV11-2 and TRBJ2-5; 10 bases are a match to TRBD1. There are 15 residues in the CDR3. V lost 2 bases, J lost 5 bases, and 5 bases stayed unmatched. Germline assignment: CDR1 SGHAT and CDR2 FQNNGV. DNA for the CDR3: TGTGCCAGCAGCTTACACGGGACAGGGGCTGAGACCCAGTACTTC. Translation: CASSLHGTGAETQYF.

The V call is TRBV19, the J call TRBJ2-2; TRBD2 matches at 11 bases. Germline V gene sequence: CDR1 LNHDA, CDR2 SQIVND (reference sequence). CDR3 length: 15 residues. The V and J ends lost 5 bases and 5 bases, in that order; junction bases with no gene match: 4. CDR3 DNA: TGTGCCAGTAGTCCCTTAGCGGGGGGGACCGGGGAGCTGTTTTTT. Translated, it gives CASSPLAGGTGELFF.

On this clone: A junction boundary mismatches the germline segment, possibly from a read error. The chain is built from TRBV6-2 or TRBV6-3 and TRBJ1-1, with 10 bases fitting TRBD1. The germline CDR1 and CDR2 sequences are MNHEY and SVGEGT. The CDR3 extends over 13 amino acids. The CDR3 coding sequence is TGTGCCAGCAGTTACATGCGGGGACAGGGGACGGTCTTT. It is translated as CASSYMRGQGTVF.